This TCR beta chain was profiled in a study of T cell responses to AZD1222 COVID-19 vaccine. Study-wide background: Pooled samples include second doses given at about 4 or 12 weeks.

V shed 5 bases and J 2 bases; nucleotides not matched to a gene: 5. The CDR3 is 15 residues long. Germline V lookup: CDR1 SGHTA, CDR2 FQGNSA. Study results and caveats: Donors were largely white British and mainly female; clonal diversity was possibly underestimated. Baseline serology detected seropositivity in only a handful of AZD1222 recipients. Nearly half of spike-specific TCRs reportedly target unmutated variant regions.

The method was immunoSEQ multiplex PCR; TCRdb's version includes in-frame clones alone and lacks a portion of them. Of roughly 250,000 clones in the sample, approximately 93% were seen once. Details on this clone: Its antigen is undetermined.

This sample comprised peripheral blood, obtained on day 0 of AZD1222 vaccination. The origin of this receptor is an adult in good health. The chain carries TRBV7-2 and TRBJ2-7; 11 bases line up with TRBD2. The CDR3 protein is CASSISTSGAYEQYF. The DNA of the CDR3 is TGTGCCAGCAGCATATCGACTAGCGGGGCCTACGAGCAGTACTTC.